This paragraph covers one T cell receptor (beta chain) sequence. Its antigen is as yet unknown. Treatment was busulfan-fludarabine conditioning, a marrow graft, and cyclophosphamide on days +3 and +4. The data were produced by immunoSEQ multiplex PCR, yet TCRdb's version contains in-frame clones alone and is incomplete. This sample has under 20,000 clones, with 74% found just once. The data stem from a study of T cells after posttransplantation cyclophosphamide. Study-level results: Blood and skin or GI T cell repertoires showed limited TRB overlap.

This CDR3 region has 15 residues. V was trimmed by 5 bases and J by 9 bases, leaving 22 bases between them. Per germline, CDR1 LGHNA and CDR2 YNFKEQ. This sequence originates from a male patient aged 25-45 years who received an allogeneic stem cell transplant from a related donor, was CMV-positive, and had acute GVHD only. Some T cells may be the graft donor's. This chain uses TRBV4-2 with TRBJ2-5, with D possibly TRBD1 on 6 matching bases. Source: PBMCs, taken after an allogeneic stem cell transplant with post-transplant cyclophosphamide. CDR3 nucleotide sequence: TGTGCCAGCAGCTTAGGGGCAGGGCAGCAGGGGCCCCAGTACTTC. Translation gives CASSLGAGQQGPQYF.